Below are 16 T cell receptor beta chains sequenced from a single sample in a study of T cells in Graves' hyperthyroidism and ophthalmopathy. Regions amplified from RNA transcripts were the TCR beta CDR3 regions. The HTBI set primed first-round TCR CDR3 RT-PCR. TCRdb itself ran the multiplex PCR reads through MiXCR, one entry per CDR3 protein. The sample shows around 620,000 distinct CDR3 sequences, roughly 15% of them seen only once. Sample: blood. These receptors all stem from a woman aged 30 to 39 with Graves' hyperthyroidism.

This clonotype turned up a few times. The rearrangement joins TRBV11-3 to TRBJ2-2, with TRBD2 matching over 8 bases. This CDR3 is 18 amino acids long. Germline V gene sequence: CDR1 SGHNT, CDR2 YENEEA. Unmatched junction bases numbered 11, after V lost 0 bases and J lost 5 bases. The CDR3 is CASSLDPIGSGMTGELFF. CDR3 sequence (DNA): TGTGCCAGCAGCTTAGATCCTATTGGTAGCGGGATGACCGGGGAGCTGTTTTTT.

This clonotype occurred many times. J is TRBJ1-1 and V is TRBV7-9; D unresolved. The CDR3 consists of 13 residues. Germline loops: CDR1 SEHNR, CDR2 FQNEAQ (reference sequence). V was pared by 5 bases and J by 5 bases, with 12 bases between. Here the CDR3 DNA reads TGTGCCAGCAGCCCTCCGGCAGGTACTGAAGCTTTCTTT. Amino acids: CASSPPAGTEAFF.

This clonotype was recorded many times. This chain links TRBV5-1 with TRBJ2-1, with D possibly matching TRBD1 (6 bases). The V end was cut by 1 base, the J end by 9 bases, with 14 bases between. From germline, CDR1 is SGHRS and CDR2 YFSETQ. There are 14 residues in the CDR3. For the CDR3, the DNA is TGCGCCAGCAGCTTGAGGGCAGGGGTGGGTGAGCAGTTCTTC. It yields the protein CASSLRAGVGEQFF.

Only a few counts were recorded for this clonotype. V and J are TRBV10-3 and TRBJ1-1; TRBD1 might be the D (5 bases). The germline V gene has CDR1 ENHRY and CDR2 SYGVKD. Trimming took off 5 bases at V and 2 bases at J, with 9 bases between the two ends. The CDR3 runs 13 residues. This CDR3 is CAISIGGNTEAFF. The CDR3 DNA is TGTGCCATCAGTATCGGGGGAAACACTGAAGCTTTCTTT.

In its sample, this clonotype was seen a few times. As DNA, the CDR3 is TGTGCCTGGAGGGGCCCCGGGGAGCTGTTTTTT. Protein: CAWRGPGELFF. The chain couples TRBV30 to TRBJ2-2; D remains unclear. CDR1 is GTSNPN and CDR2 is SVGIG in the germline V gene (reference sequence). This CDR3 contains 11 residues. V was shortened by 3 bases and J by 6 bases, with 5 bases between the two germline ends. Supplemented by reference TRBV30 and TRBJ2-2, the full variable domain reads SQTIHQWPATLVQPVGSPLSLECTVEGTSNPNLYWYRQAAGRGLQLLFYSVGIGQISSEVPQNLSASRPQDRQFILSSKKLLLSDSGFYLCAWRGPGELFFGEGSRLTVL.

This clonotype came up a few times. This sequence joins TRBV20-1 and TRBJ2-7; 7 nucleotides align to TRBD1. Germline V gene lookup returns CDR1 DFQATT and CDR2 SNEGSKA (reference sequence). V shed 6 bases, J shed 3 bases, and the junction held 11 bases outside the gene matches. The CDR3 has 14 residues. CDR3: CSATQDRPYYEQYF. The CDR3 bases are TGCAGTGCCACCCAGGACAGGCCCTACTACGAGCAGTACTTC.

The rearrangement links TRBV7-2 to TRBJ2-4, with D possibly being TRBD2 (5 bases). The CDR3 contains 15 residues. The germline gives CDR1 SGHTA, CDR2 FQGNSA. Trimming cost V 5 bases and J 2 bases, with 13 bases left between them. The CDR3 sequence: CASSLSGSSKNIQYF. CDR3 nucleotides: TGTGCCAGCAGCCTTTCGGGGAGTTCCAAAAACATTCAGTACTTC.

The rearrangement links TRBV3-1 to TRBJ2-2, with D perhaps TRBD2 (6 bases). This CDR3 comprises 14 residues. The germline V and J ends were trimmed by 8 bases and 6 bases, with 16 bases remaining between them. Germline V CDR1 and CDR2: LGHDT, YNNKEL (reference sequence). This CDR3 reads CASGDSVHAGELFF. CDR3 nucleotides: TGTGCCAGCGGGGACTCAGTCCACGCCGGGGAGCTGTTTTTT.

This clonotype was seen ten or more times. This CDR3 is CATSGGRANYEQYF. In DNA form, the CDR3 reads TGTGCCACTAGTGGCGGGAGGGCCAACTACGAGCAGTACTTC. The V and J genes are TRBV28 and TRBJ2-7; 9 bases match TRBD2. Trimming cost V 10 bases and J 3 bases; bases outside gene matches: 10. Germline V gene data show CDR1 as MDHEN and CDR2 as SYDVKM. The CDR3 extends over 14 amino acids.

There are many counts of this clonotype. This rearrangement joins TRBV6-1 to TRBJ2-7; 8 nucleotides line up with TRBD1. V lost 5 bases, J lost 2 bases, and 14 bases stayed unmatched. Germline V gives CDR1 MNHNS, CDR2 SASEGT. CDR3 length equals 17 residues. CDR3 DNA sequence: TGTGCCAGCAGTTATTCTTCCTGGACAGGGTGGACCTACGAGCAGTACTTC. Translation gives CASSYSSWTGWTYEQYF.

This clonotype was counted many times. CDR3 in amino acids: CASSQEVHGGGEQYF. The DNA of the CDR3 is TGTGCCAGCAGCCAAGAGGTGCATGGGGGCGGCGAGCAGTACTTC. This sequence joins TRBV3-1 and TRBJ2-7, with D tentatively TRBD1 (6 bases). The CDR3 is 15 residues long. CDR1 is LGHDT and CDR2 is YNNKEL in the germline V gene (reference sequence). Trimming pared 0 bases from V and 6 bases from J, leaving 15 bases between.

This clonotype was counted between two and nine times. The V and J genes are TRBV3-1 and TRBJ1-6; the D is unclear. CDR1 is LGHDT, CDR2 YNNKEL, per germline (reference sequence). Trimming took off 5 bases at V and 0 bases at J, with 11 bases between the two ends. This CDR3 is 16 amino acids long. CDR3 in amino acids: CASSTWAGSYNSPLHF. In DNA, the CDR3 is TGTGCCAGCAGCACCTGGGCTGGCTCCTATAATTCACCCCTCCACTTT.

Of note for this clonotype: One base away lies a much larger clone, so this may be a sequencing read error. The genes are TRBV7-2 and TRBJ2-7, with D tentatively TRBD2 (5 bases). CDR3 length: 17 residues. Germline V CDR1 and CDR2: SGHTA, FQGNSA. Trimming cost V 8 bases and J 0 bases, with 23 bases left between them. This chain's CDR3 is CASGSEGERMSSYEQYF. The CDR3 coding sequence is TGTGCCAGCGGCTCCGAGGGCGAGCGGATGAGCTCCTACGAGCAGTACTTC.

This clonotype was counted ten times or more. The chain uses TRBV20-1 and TRBJ2-3, with 9 bases that match TRBD1. Germline lookup yields CDR1 DFQATT and CDR2 SNEGSKA (reference sequence). With 3 bases clipped from V and 6 bases from J, the junction kept 4 bases outside the gene matches. This CDR3 is built from 13 residues. The CDR3 is CSARDRGSDTQYF. DNA for the CDR3: TGCAGTGCTAGGGACAGGGGATCGGATACGCAGTATTTT.

Many counts were recorded for this clonotype. The rearrangement joins TRBV29-1 to TRBJ2-3; TRBD1 might be the D (6 bases). The V gene lost 3 bases and the J gene lost 10 bases, with 20 bases spanning the gap. Germline loops: CDR1 SQVTM, CDR2 ANQGSEA. The CDR3 consists of 14 residues. The CDR3 DNA reads TGCAGCGTTGAGGCCCCTACAGGGTATGGTGCGCAGTATTTT. Translated, it gives CSVEAPTGYGAQYF.

This clonotype was picked up many times. V usage is TRBV28 and J usage is TRBJ2-1; no definite D call. The germline gives CDR1 MDHEN, CDR2 SYDVKM. V lost 5 bases and J 5 bases, leaving 16 bases between the germline ends. The CDR3 extends over 15 amino acids. The CDR3 nucleotides read TGTGCCAGCAGTGATCCGGGCCTTGCCAACAATGAGCAGTTCTTC. It yields the protein CASSDPGLANNEQFF.